The sequence of this T cell receptor beta chain was determined in a study of vaccination and CD4 T cells after COVID-19 (dated by TCRdb to 2021 to 2024). Context from the whole study: SARS-CoV-2 positivity had been established in the convalescent patients by nasal swab PCR, and mild disease was recorded in several of these patients and severe disease in one. Control cultures used a CEFX viral epitope pool as positive control, an HIV-1 Nef peptide pool as negative control, or no peptide. Post-COVID blood samples from convalescent patients were collected a median of roughly 100 days after diagnosis, with a range of 35 to 161 days. The time from the second vaccine dose to post-vaccine blood sampling had a median of roughly 70 days and ranged from about 14 to 250 days. In 10 COVID-19 convalescent patients and a handful of infection-naive healthy vaccine recipients, the spike-specific CD4+ TCR repertoire before mRNA vaccination was compared with the repertoire after mRNA vaccination. The cultures were stimulated with overlapping spike peptide pools from SARS-CoV-2 and from the common cold coronaviruses HCoV-NL63, HCoV-OC43 and HCoV-229E. The convalescent cohort included six males and four females, with two Hispanic individuals, seven Caucasians, two Asians and one multiracial person. Participants received two doses of either the Pfizer-BioNTech BNT162b2 vaccine (n=8) or the Moderna mRNA-1273 vaccine (n=2).

From the cysteine through the phenylalanine, the CDR3 covers 16 amino acids. Just the 48-base CDR3 DNA is kept, in frame starting at base 1. Deletion took 6 bases off V and 4 bases off J, with a span of 16 bases between the germline ends. Via the germline V gene (reference sequence), CDR1 is LGHDT and CDR2 YNNKEL. Overall study outcomes, separate from this receptor: Only a relatively small number of convalescent patients were included in the study, and early timepoints following natural infection were not analyzed. Nearly all vaccine-specific clones in convalescent patients (304 of 307) were mono-reactive for SARS-CoV-2 spike rather than cross-reactive with common cold coronaviruses. In convalescent patients, a median around 86% of post-vaccine SARS-CoV-2-reactive clones were detected only after vaccination, suggesting vaccine-specific priming. An increase in the median number of SARS-CoV-2-reactive clonotypes from roughly 20 after infection to roughly 36 after vaccination was observed, but the change was not found to be significant.

Taken with the paper, the label for treatment or condition translates to: approximately 9-day PBMC culture with coronavirus spike peptide pools or control peptides (ViraFEST assay). The study used the ViraFEST assay, which expanded antigen-specific T cells with peptide pools and then identified expanded clonotypes by TCR sequencing. The convalescent patients' positive SARS-CoV-2 PCR tests were from March to December 2020, which was before the Alpha, Beta and Delta variants emerged in the United States. Each well held around 1.9 million PBMCs cultured with around 9 ug/ml peptide pools in IMDM containing around 5% human AB serum and around 10 IU/ml IL-2. Half of the culture medium was replaced with fresh IL-2-containing medium on days 3 and 7. CD4+ T cells were isolated after approximately eleven days of culture through negative selection using the EasySep CD4+ T cell isolation kit. PBMCs were separated from whole blood using Ficoll-Paque Plus gradient centrifugation and then either used fresh or cryopreserved at -140C. In general, triplicate wells were set up for every culture condition.

Library method: PCR. TCR sequencing of DNA from cultured CD4+ T cells used the Oncomine TCR Beta short-read assay at the Johns Hopkins FTIC core. Genomic DNA was extracted from the cultured CD4+ T cells with the QIAamp micro DNA kit. Oncomine TCR Beta libraries from cultured CD4+ T cells were pooled with unique dual indexes and sequenced on an Illumina iSeq 100. The study's processing was this. Non-productive sequences were removed, and CDR3s not starting with C, not ending with F or W, or shorter than 7 amino acids were discarded. The MANAFEST web application identified antigen-specific clonotypes by comparing peptide-stimulated wells against reference wells and other culture wells. To be called positive, a clone needed an FDR below 0.05, an odds ratio above 5, and a productive frequency above 0.1% in at least two of three replicate wells. Clonotypes that were significantly expanded in both SARS-CoV-2 spike wells and at least one common cold coronavirus spike condition were defined as cross-reactive. Similarity between CDR3 sequences was evaluated in R version 3.6.1 using Levenshtein distances (stringdist) and unrooted phylogenetic trees (ape). TCRdb itself trimmed the public reads at Q25 with fastp, ran MiXCR and retained productive beta chains. Every distinct CDR3 protein forms one entry, paired with its most common genes and DNA. TCRdb, not the authors, supplied the V and J calls. The sample contains under 15,000 distinct CDR3 sequences, roughly half of them found a single time. 16% of the sample belongs to the ten largest clones.

Concerning this clonotype: No antigen is known for it. No qualities accompany the bases; no much larger clone lies one base away.

Sequencing used CD4+ T cells from blood, cultured in vitro. The rearrangement joined TRBV3-1 to TRBJ2-6; TRBD1 is perhaps the D gene, given 6 matching bases. This receptor was obtained from a human donor who had recovered from COVID-19. The CDR3 corresponds to CASSHLGGAGANVLTF. The DNA sequence is TGTGCCAGCAGTCACCTTGGGGGCGCCGGGGCCAACGTCCTGACTTTC.